These 30 T cell receptor beta chains came from one sample sequenced in a study of technical replicates of blood from a handful of donors. Libraries were prepared by immunoSEQ multiplex PCR; TCRdb keeps only in-frame clonotypes and omits some of them. The data show 65,000 to 80,000 clones, with 95% to 97% seen just once and under 0.3% held by the top ten. Sequencing input: T cells isolated from PBMCs. These receptors originate from a human donor in good health.

The V and J genes are TRBV7-3 and TRBJ2-2; TRBD2 matches at 7 bases. The germline V gene encodes CDR1 SGHTA and CDR2 FQGTGA. V lost 3 bases, J lost 4 bases, and 5 bases stayed unmatched. The CDR3 spans 15 residues. The CDR3 nucleotides are TGTGCCAGCAGCTTTGGCGGGAGAACCACCGGGGAGCTGTTTTTT. Amino acids: CASSFGGRTTGELFF.

The chain uses TRBV27 and TRBJ1-1, with D perhaps matching TRBD1 (5 bases). Germline assignment: CDR1 MNHEY and CDR2 SMNVEV (reference sequence). Between the trimmed V and J ends, which lost 3 bases and 8 bases, there was a span of 13 bases. The CDR3 is 13 residues long. The CDR3 DNA sequence: TGTGCCAGCAGTTTTGGTGGAGACAGCGAAGCTTTCTTT. Protein product: CASSFGGDSEAFF.

V is TRBV12-2 and J is TRBJ2-1; no check of the table's D call, TRBD2, against the DNA was made. TRBV12-2 is a pseudogene. The CDR3 loop spans 16 amino acids. CDR3 sequence reads: CASRLCYREGLNEQFF. CDR3 coding DNA: TGTGCAAGTCGCTTATGTTACCGGGAGGGCCTGAATGAGCAGTTCTTC.

The chain is built from TRBV7-9 and TRBJ1-2, with 10 positions matching TRBD1. In germline, CDR1 is SEHNR, CDR2 FQNEAQ (reference sequence). V dropped 5 bases and J dropped 5; count of bases not matched to a gene: 17. The CDR3 loop spans 18 amino acids. In nucleotides, the CDR3 is TGTGCCAGCAGCCCGGATGTCCTCGACAGGGGGCTTGGGTATGGCTACACCTTC. Translation: CASSPDVLDRGLGYGYTF.

DNA for the CDR3: TGTGCCAGTAGTATAGGGACAGGGGGAACTGAAGCTTTCTTT. As protein: CASSIGTGGTEAFF. V and J are TRBV19 and TRBJ1-1; 10 bases line up with TRBD1. The J segment lost 5 bases and the V segment lost 1 base, leaving 1 base of the junction unmatched. CDR1 LNHDA and CDR2 SQIVND come from the germline V gene (reference sequence). The length of the CDR3 is 14 residues.

This chain links TRBV7-9 with TRBJ2-7; 12 bases are shared with TRBD2. CDR3 length: 14 residues. V dropped 11 bases and J dropped 3; count of bases not matched to a gene: 8. Germline lookup yields CDR1 SEHNR and CDR2 FQNEAQ (reference sequence). CDR3 protein: CAVRLAGGIYEQYF. CDR3 in DNA: TGTGCCGTTAGGCTAGCGGGAGGGATCTACGAGCAGTACTTC.

The chain has TRBV20-1 and TRBJ2-7; no reliable D call. This CDR3 region has 11 residues. The germline CDR1 and CDR2 sequences are DFQATT and SNEGSKA (reference sequence). V shed 1 base and J shed 7 bases, with 8 bases lying between them. CDR3 protein: CSARVVTEQYF. The CDR3 DNA sequence: TGCAGTGCTAGAGTCGTGACAGAGCAGTACTTC.

V and J are TRBV27 and TRBJ1-2, with 7 bases lining up with TRBD1. The germline V gene encodes CDR1 MNHEY and CDR2 SMNVEV (reference sequence). Trimming took 7 bases from V and 3 from J; bases not matched to a gene: 17. CDR3 length equals 17 residues. CDR3 loop: CASKHFGTGVFDYGYTF. CDR3 sequence (DNA): TGTGCCAGCAAACACTTCGGAACAGGGGTATTCGACTATGGCTACACCTTC.

This chain joins TRBV10-3 and TRBJ1-5; no firm D call. Trimming cost V 3 bases and J 4 bases, with 7 bases left between them. The germline CDR1 and CDR2 sequences are ENHRY and SYGVKD. The CDR3 has 13 amino acids. The CDR3 DNA sequence: TGTGCCATCAGTGAAGCGGGGAATCAGCCCCAGCATTTT. Protein: CAISEAGNQPQHF.

This chain connects TRBV7-9 to TRBJ1-4; possible D gene TRBD1, 6 bases. Trimming cost V 0 bases and J 8 bases, with 10 bases left between them. CDR1 is SEHNR, CDR2 FQNEAQ, per germline (reference sequence). The CDR3 sequence is 14 residues long. CDR3 amino acids: CASSLAGGKEKLFF. The CDR3 nucleotides read TGTGCCAGCAGCTTAGCAGGGGGTAAAGAAAAACTGTTTTTT.

This chain uses TRBV10-1 with TRBJ2-3, with 11 bases that match TRBD2. CDR1 and CDR2 from the germline V gene are WNHNN and SYGVQD (reference sequence). CDR3 length: 19 residues. V lost 0 bases and J lost 2; bases outside the gene matches: 10. The chain's CDR3 is CASSESTGTSGSSTDTQYF. CDR3 DNA: TGCGCCAGCAGTGAGTCAACCGGGACTAGCGGTTCCTCCACAGATACGCAGTATTTT.

The chain recombines TRBV7-9 with TRBJ1-5; no definite D call. CDR3 size: 14 residues. V lost 2 bases, J lost 3 bases, and 8 bases lay in between. CDR1 and CDR2 from the germline V gene are SEHNR and FQNEAQ (reference sequence). The CDR3 sequence is CASSLLTDNQPQHF. Here the CDR3 DNA reads TGTGCCAGCAGCTTACTTACAGACAATCAGCCCCAGCATTTT.

The chain links TRBV28 to TRBJ2-3; D is undetermined. The CDR3 has 14 residues. The V and J ends lost 5 bases and 7 bases respectively, with 16 bases between them. Germline V gene lookup returns CDR1 MDHEN and CDR2 SYDVKM. In nucleotides, the CDR3 is TGTGCCAGCAGTCTTTCTCGACATTTACATACGCAGTATTTT. Translating it yields CASSLSRHLHTQYF.

CDR3 DNA sequence: TGTGCCAGCAGTTTAGACGGGGGTTTCACTGAAGCTTTCTTT. This codes for CASSLDGGFTEAFF. This chain joins TRBV2 and TRBJ1-1; a weak D match, TRBD1 (5 bases). Looked up from germline, CDR1 is SNHLY and CDR2 is FYNNEI. The CDR3 totals 14 residues. V dropped 5 bases and J dropped 4 bases, with 14 bases sitting between them.

The chain employs TRBV5-6 and TRBJ1-1; D call uncertain. Germline V gene sequence: CDR1 SGHDT, CDR2 YYEEEE. The CDR3 totals 13 residues. The V end lost 5 bases, the J end lost 1 base, and 9 bases lay between the germline ends. The CDR3 region is CASSLTQNTEAFF. Here the CDR3 DNA reads TGTGCCAGCAGTTTAACACAGAACACTGAAGCTTTCTTT. Variable domain in full (rest from reference TRBV5-6 and TRBJ1-1): DAGVTQSPTHLIKTRGQQVTLRCSPKSGHDTVSWYQQALGQGPQFIFQYYEEEERQRGNFPDRFSGHQFPNYSSELNVNALLLGDSALYLCASSLTQNTEAFFGQGTRLTVV.

The chain uses TRBV11-2 and TRBJ2-7, with a possible D match to TRBD1 (5 bases). V lost 3 bases and J lost 3, with 12 bases in between. The germline gives CDR1 SGHAT, CDR2 FQNNGV. This CDR3 is 14 amino acids long. The CDR3 sequence: CASSLGLNLYEQYF. The CDR3 nucleotides read TGTGCCAGCAGCTTGGGGCTGAACCTCTACGAGCAGTACTTC.

V and J are TRBV28 and TRBJ1-2; D may be TRBD1 (5 bases). The V end lost 6 bases, the J end lost 7 bases, and 18 bases lay between the germline ends. This CDR3 comprises 14 residues. CDR1 is MDHEN and CDR2 is SYDVKM in the germline V gene. The CDR3 spells CASSVGGYFSGYTF. The CDR3 bases are TGTGCCAGCAGCGTGGGGGGGTACTTTAGTGGCTACACCTTC.

This clone was recorded once. This rearrangement joins TRBV5-1 to TRBJ2-1, with D possibly TRBD2 on 5 matching bases. The CDR3 totals 16 residues. V gave up 0 bases and J gave up 0 bases, with 10 bases separating them. CDR1 is SGHRS and CDR2 is YFSETQ in the germline V gene. The CDR3 DNA reads TGCGCCAGCAGCTTGGCCGACTACCTCTCCTACAATGAGCAGTTCTTC. As protein: CASSLADYLSYNEQFF.

The gene calls are TRBV18 and TRBJ1-1; D unresolved. Germline V gene sequence: CDR1 KGHSH, CDR2 LQKENI. The CDR3 runs to 12 residues. The germline V and J ends were trimmed by 6 bases and 7 bases, with 12 bases remaining between them. The CDR3 sequence: CASSPVPGEAFF. The CDR3 DNA sequence: TGTGCCAGCTCGCCTGTGCCAGGTGAAGCTTTCTTT.

The chain combines TRBV28 with TRBJ1-4, with 7 bases aligning to TRBD1. CDR1 and CDR2 from the germline V gene are MDHEN and SYDVKM. J was trimmed by 6 bases and V by 9 bases; bases with no gene match: 7. CDR3 size: 13 residues. The CDR3 bases are TGTGCCAGTAGGGGGCGAAAGGATGAAAAACTGTTTTTT. Protein sequence: CASRGRKDEKLFF. Full variable domain (remainder filled in from reference TRBV28 and TRBJ1-4): DVKVTQSSRYLVKRTGEKVFLECVQDMDHENMFWYRQDPGLGLRLIYFSYDVKMKEKGDIPEGYSVSREKKERFSLILESASTNQTSMYLCASRGRKDEKLFFGSGTQLSVL.

The V gene is TRBV11-2, the J gene TRBJ2-3; maybe TRBD2 (5 bases). The CDR3 covers 14 residues. CDR1 SGHAT and CDR2 FQNNGV come from the germline V gene. The V end was cut by 1 base, the J end by 3 bases, with 8 bases between. The CDR3 DNA reads as TGTGCCAGCAGCTTAGGCGGGTTTACAGATACGCAGTATTTT. This encodes CASSLGGFTDTQYF.

J is TRBJ1-1 and V is TRBV27; tentative D call: TRBD1 (5 bases). Germline lookup yields CDR1 MNHEY and CDR2 SMNVEV (reference sequence). The V end was cut by 3 bases, the J end by 2 bases, with 10 bases between. The CDR3 is 14 amino acids. The CDR3 protein is CASSFLQGNTEAFF. For the CDR3, the DNA is TGTGCCAGCAGTTTTCTCCAGGGCAACACTGAAGCTTTCTTT.

The chain uses TRBV29-1 and TRBJ2-7, with 9 bases fitting TRBD2. The CDR3 has 13 amino acids. J was trimmed by 3 bases and V by 6 bases; bases with no gene match: 6. Germline CDR1 and CDR2: SQVTM and ANQGSEA. DNA of the CDR3: TGCAGCGTGGCGGGACTAGCCGACTACGAGCAGTACTTC. It translates to CSVAGLADYEQYF.

The V call is TRBV20-1, the J call TRBJ1-2, with 7 bases fitting TRBD1. The CDR3 spans 11 residues. The V gene end was trimmed by 5 bases and the J gene end by 3 bases; junction bases not matched to a gene: 0. Germline V gene data show CDR1 as DFQATT and CDR2 as SNEGSKA (reference sequence). The DNA for the CDR3 is TGCAGTGCTCAGGGGGACTATGGCTACACCTTC. Its translation: CSAQGDYGYTF.

CDR3 coding DNA: TGTGCCAGCAGCAAGCGGAGGCCCCCAGACACAGATACGCAGTATTTT. Translating gives CASSKRRPPDTDTQYF. V gene TRBV21-1 combines with J gene TRBJ2-3; the table's D call TRBD2 went unverified against the DNA. TRBV21-1 is assigned pseudogene status. The CDR3 totals 16 residues.

The chain couples TRBV7-8 to TRBJ2-3, with D possibly being TRBD1 (5 bases). Trimming left V 2 bases short and J 0 bases short, with 12 bases between. Per germline, CDR1 SGHVS and CDR2 FQNEAQ. This CDR3 has 16 amino acids. The CDR3 protein is CASSLWGRASTDTQYF. The CDR3 region has the DNA TGTGCCAGCAGCTTATGGGGCAGGGCGAGCACAGATACGCAGTATTTT.

The chain is built from TRBV5-1 and TRBJ1-4, with TRBD1 matching over 7 bases. The CDR3 length is 15 residues. CDR1 and CDR2 from the germline V gene are SGHRS and YFSETQ. Unmatched junction bases numbered 5, after V lost 0 bases and J lost 6 bases. As DNA, the CDR3 is TGCGCCAGCAGCTTGGGAGACAGGGAGGATGAAAAACTGTTTTTT. Its protein is CASSLGDREDEKLFF.

This chain uses TRBV6-1 with TRBJ2-7; D is perhaps TRBD2 (5 bases). This CDR3 is 13 amino acids long. V was cut by 0 bases and J by 6 bases, with 9 bases left in between. The germline gives CDR1 MNHNS, CDR2 SASEGT. The CDR3 sequence: CASSEAARGEQYF. DNA for the CDR3: TGTGCCAGCAGTGAAGCGGCCCGGGGCGAGCAGTACTTC.

This rearrangement joins TRBV6-5 to TRBJ2-5; possible D gene TRBD2, 5 bases. Trimming cost V 4 bases and J 5 bases, with 5 bases left between them. The CDR3 spans 11 residues. Germline CDR1 is MNHEY and CDR2 is SVGAGI. The DNA for the CDR3 is TGTGCCAGCAGTTCTAGCGAGACCCAGTACTTC. Its protein is CASSSSETQYF.

This chain links TRBV28 with TRBJ1-5, with a tentative D call TRBD1 (6 bases). V lost 1 base and J 3 bases, leaving 10 bases between the germline ends. Per germline, CDR1 MDHEN and CDR2 SYDVKM. There are 15 residues in the CDR3. The CDR3 reads CASSLFGQPNQPQHF. CDR3 nucleotide sequence: TGTGCCAGCAGTTTATTTGGACAGCCCAATCAGCCCCAGCATTTT.